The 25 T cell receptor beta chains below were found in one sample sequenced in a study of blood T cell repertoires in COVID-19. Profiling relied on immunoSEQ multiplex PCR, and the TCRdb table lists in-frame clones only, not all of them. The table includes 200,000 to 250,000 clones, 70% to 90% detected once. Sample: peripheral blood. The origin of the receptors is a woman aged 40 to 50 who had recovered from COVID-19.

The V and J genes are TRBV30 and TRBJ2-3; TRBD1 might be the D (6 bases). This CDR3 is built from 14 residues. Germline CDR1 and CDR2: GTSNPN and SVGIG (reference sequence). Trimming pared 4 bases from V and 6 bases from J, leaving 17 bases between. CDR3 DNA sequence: TGTGCCTGGACCATCCCGGGACATTTGGATACGCAGTATTTT. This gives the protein CAWTIPGHLDTQYF.

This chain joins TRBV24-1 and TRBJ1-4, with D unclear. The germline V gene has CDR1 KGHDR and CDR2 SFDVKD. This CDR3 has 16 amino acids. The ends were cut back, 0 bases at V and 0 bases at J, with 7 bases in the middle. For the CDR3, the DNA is TGTGCCACCAGTGATTTGCACGGAGCAACTAATGAAAAACTGTTTTTT. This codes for CATSDLHGATNEKLFF.

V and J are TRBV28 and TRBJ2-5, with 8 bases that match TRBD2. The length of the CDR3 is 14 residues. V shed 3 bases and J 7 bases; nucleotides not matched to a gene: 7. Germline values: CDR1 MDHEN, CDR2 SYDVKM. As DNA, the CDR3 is TGTGCCAGCAGTTTGGTGGGTGCGGGGGGGACCCAGTACTTC. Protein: CASSLVGAGGTQYF.

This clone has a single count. In nucleotides, the CDR3 is TGTGCCAGCAGTTATTCCGGGACTAGCGGAGACAATGAGCAGTTCTTC. Translated, it gives CASSYSGTSGDNEQFF. The chain recombines TRBV6-5 with TRBJ2-1; 11 positions agree with TRBD2. J gave up 5 bases and V 3 bases, and 6 bases lay outside the gene matches. This CDR3 is 16 amino acids long. Per germline, CDR1 MNHEY and CDR2 SVGAGI.

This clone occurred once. CDR3 in DNA: TGTGCCAGCAGCCTTACAGGGACGACAGATACGCAGTATTTT. Protein product: CASSLTGTTDTQYF. The gene calls are TRBV5-6 and TRBJ2-3; the D gene is possibly TRBD1 (6 bases). V was shortened by 4 bases and J by 3 bases, with 12 bases between the two germline ends. Per germline, CDR1 SGHDT and CDR2 YYEEEE. CDR3 size: 14 residues.

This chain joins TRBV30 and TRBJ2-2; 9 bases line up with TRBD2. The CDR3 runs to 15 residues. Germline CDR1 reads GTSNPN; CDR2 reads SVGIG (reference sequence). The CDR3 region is CAFLSGGRRTGELFF. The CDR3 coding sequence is TGTGCTTTCCTTAGCGGGGGAAGGCGTACCGGGGAGCTGTTTTTT.

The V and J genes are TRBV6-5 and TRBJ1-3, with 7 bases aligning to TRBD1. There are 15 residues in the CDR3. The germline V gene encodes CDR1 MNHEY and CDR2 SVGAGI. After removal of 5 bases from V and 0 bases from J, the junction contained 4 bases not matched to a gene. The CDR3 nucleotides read TGTGCCAGCAGTCGACAGGGAGTCTCTGGAAACACCATATATTTT. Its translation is CASSRQGVSGNTIYF.

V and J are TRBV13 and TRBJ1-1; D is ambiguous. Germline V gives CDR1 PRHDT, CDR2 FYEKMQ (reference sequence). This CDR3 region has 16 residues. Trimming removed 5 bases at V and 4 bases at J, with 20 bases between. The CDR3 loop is CASSPGRGLTFTEAFF. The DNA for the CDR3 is TGTGCCAGCAGCCCTGGGCGGGGATTGACTTTCACTGAAGCTTTCTTT.

The DNA for the CDR3 is TGTGCCACCAGCAGAGGTATTACAGGGGAGGGCAATCAGCCCCAGCATTTT. Protein: CATSRGITGEGNQPQHF. The chain uses TRBV15 and TRBJ1-5; the match to TRBD1 covers 7 bases. After removal of 1 base from V and 2 bases from J, the junction contained 8 bases not matched to a gene. This CDR3 comprises 17 residues. CDR1 LNHNV and CDR2 YYDKDF come from the germline V gene (reference sequence).

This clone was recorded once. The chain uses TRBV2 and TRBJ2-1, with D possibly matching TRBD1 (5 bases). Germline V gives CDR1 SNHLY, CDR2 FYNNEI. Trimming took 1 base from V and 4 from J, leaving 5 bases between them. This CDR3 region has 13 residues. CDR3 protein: CASSEGQYNEQFF. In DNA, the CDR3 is TGTGCCAGCAGTGAAGGACAGTACAATGAGCAGTTCTTC.

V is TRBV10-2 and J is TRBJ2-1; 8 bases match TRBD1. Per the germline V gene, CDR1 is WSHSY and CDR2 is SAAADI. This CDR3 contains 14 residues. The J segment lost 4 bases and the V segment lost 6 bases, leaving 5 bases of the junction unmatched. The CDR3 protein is CASRDQGAYNEQFF. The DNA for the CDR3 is TGCGCCAGCAGAGATCAGGGGGCATACAATGAGCAGTTCTTC.

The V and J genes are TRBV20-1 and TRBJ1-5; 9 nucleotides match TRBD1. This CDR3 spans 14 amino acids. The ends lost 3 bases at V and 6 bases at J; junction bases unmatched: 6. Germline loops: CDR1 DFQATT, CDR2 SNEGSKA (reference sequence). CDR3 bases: TGCAGTGCTAGTAGGGACAGGGACGGTCAGCCCCAGCATTTT. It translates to CSASRDRDGQPQHF.

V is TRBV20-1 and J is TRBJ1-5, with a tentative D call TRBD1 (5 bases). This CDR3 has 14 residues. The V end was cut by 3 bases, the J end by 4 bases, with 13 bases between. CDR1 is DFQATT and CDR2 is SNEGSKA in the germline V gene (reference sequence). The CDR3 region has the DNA TGCAGTGCTAGTGAGGCAGGGCGGAATCAGCCCCAGCATTTT. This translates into CSASEAGRNQPQHF.

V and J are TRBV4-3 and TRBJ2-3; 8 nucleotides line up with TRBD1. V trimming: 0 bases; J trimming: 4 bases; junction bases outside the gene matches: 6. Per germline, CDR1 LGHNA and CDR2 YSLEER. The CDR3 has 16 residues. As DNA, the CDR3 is TGCGCCAGCAGCCAAGAGAGGACAGGGCCGGCAGATACGCAGTATTTT. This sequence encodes CASSQERTGPADTQYF.

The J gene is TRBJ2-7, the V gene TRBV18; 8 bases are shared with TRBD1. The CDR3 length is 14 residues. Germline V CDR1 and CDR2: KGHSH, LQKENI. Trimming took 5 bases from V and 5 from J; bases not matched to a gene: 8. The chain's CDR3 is CASSGGQGFDEQYF. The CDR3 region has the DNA TGTGCCAGCTCAGGAGGACAGGGATTCGACGAGCAGTACTTC.

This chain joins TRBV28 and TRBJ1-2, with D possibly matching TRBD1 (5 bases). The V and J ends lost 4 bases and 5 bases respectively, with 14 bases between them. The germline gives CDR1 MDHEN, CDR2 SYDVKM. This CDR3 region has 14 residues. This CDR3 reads CASSSSTAQYGYTF. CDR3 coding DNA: TGTGCCAGCAGTTCCTCGACAGCCCAGTATGGCTACACCTTC.

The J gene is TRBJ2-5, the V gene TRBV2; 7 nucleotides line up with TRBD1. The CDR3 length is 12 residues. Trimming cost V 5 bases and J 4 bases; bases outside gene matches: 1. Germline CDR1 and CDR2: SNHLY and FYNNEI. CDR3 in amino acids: CASSRQGETQYF. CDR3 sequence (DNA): TGTGCCAGCAGTAGACAGGGAGAGACCCAGTACTTC.

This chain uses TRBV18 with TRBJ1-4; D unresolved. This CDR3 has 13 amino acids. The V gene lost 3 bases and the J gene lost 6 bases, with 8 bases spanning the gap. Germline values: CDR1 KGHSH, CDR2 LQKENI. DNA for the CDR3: TGTGCCAGCTCACCGGGAGTCTATGAAAAACTGTTTTTT. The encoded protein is CASSPGVYEKLFF.

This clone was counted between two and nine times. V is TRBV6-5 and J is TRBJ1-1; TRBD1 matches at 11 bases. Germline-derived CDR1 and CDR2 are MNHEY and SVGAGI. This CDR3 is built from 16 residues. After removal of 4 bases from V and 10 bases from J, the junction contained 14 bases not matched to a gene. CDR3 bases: TGTGCCAGCAGTTTTCGTTCCGGACAGGGGGCCGCGAGAGCTTTCTTT. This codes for CASSFRSGQGAARAFF.

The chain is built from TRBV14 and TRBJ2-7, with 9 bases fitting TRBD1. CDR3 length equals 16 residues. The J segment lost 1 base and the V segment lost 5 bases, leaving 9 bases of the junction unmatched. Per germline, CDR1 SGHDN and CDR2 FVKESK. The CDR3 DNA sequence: TGTGCCAGCAGCAGAGGGTTGGACAGGGGTTCCTACGAGCAGTACTTC. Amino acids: CASSRGLDRGSYEQYF.

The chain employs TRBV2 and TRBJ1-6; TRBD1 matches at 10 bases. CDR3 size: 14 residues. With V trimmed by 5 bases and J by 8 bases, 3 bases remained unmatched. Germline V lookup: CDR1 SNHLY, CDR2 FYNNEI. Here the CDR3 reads CASSTDRGYSPLHF. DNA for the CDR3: TGTGCCAGCAGTACGGACAGGGGGTATTCACCCCTCCACTTT.

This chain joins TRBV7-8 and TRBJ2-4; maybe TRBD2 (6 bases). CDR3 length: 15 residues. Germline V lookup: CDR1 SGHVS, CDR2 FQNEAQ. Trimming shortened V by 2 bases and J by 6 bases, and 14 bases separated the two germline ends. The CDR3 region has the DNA TGTGCCAGCAGCTTATTTTGGGTGGAGGGAAACATTCAGTACTTC. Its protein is CASSLFWVEGNIQYF.

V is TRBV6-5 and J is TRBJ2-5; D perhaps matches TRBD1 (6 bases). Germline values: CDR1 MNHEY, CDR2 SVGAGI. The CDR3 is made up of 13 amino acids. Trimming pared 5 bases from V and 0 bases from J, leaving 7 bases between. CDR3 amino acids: CASSRTDQETQYF. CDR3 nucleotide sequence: TGTGCCAGCAGTAGGACAGACCAAGAGACCCAGTACTTC.

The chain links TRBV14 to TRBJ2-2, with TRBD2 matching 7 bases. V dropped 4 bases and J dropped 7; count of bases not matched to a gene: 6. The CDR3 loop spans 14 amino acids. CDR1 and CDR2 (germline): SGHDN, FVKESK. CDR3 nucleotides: TGTGCCAGCAGCCGAGGACTAGTAAGCGGGGAGCTGTTTTTT. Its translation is CASSRGLVSGELFF.

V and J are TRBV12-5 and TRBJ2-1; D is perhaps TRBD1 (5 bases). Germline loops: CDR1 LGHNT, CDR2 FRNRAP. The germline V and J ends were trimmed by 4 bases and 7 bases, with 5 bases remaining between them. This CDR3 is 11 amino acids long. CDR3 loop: CASGWTNEQFF. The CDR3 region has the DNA TGTGCTAGTGGTTGGACAAATGAGCAGTTCTTC. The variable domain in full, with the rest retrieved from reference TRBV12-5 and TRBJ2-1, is DARVTQTPRHKVTEMGQEVTMRCQPILGHNTVFWYRQTMMQGLELLAYFRNRAPLDDSGMPKDRFSAEMPDATLATLKIQPSEPRDSAVYFCASGWTNEQFFGPGTRLTVL.